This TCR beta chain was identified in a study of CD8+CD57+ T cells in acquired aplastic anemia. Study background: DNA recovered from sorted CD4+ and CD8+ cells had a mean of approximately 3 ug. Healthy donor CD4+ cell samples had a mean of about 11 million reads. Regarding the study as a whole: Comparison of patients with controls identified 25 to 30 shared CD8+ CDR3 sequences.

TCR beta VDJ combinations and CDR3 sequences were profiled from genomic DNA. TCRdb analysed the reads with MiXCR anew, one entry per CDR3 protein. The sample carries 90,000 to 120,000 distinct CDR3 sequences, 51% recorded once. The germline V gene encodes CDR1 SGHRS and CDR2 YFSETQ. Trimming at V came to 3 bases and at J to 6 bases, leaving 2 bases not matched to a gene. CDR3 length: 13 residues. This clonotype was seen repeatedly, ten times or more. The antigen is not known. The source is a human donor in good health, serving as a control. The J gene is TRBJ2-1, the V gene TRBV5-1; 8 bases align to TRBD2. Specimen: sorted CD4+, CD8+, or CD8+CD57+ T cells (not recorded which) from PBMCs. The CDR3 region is CASSSGTSNEQFF. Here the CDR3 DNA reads TGCGCCAGCAGCTCCGGGACTAGCAATGAGCAGTTCTTC.